Below are 21 T cell receptor beta chains sequenced from a single sample in a study of control samples from healthy donors and cancer patients. Only in-frame clones appear in the TCRdb table, and some are missing; sequencing was by immunoSEQ multiplex PCR. The data show 130,000 or so clones, approximately 94% seen once. The sample taken for sequencing was blood. Receptors were obtained from a man aged 40-50 years in good health.

The J gene is TRBJ1-1, the V gene TRBV6-5; a possible D gene is TRBD1 (6 bases). Germline lookup yields CDR1 MNHEY and CDR2 SVGAGI. This CDR3 is 15 amino acids long. Trimming left V 4 bases short and J 1 base short, with 13 bases between. This chain's CDR3 is CASSSHREGNTEAFF. CDR3 nucleotides: TGTGCCAGCAGTTCACACAGGGAGGGGAACACTGAAGCTTTCTTT.

This clone was detected only once. This rearrangement joins TRBV5-6 to TRBJ1-3; tentatively, D is TRBD1 (5 bases). V was cut by 6 bases and J by 0 bases, with 13 bases left in between. Looked up from germline, CDR1 is SGHDT and CDR2 is YYEEEE. The CDR3 has 15 residues. DNA of the CDR3: TGTGCCAGCACCTCGGGACTGAACTCTGGAAACACCATATATTTT. Translation: CASTSGLNSGNTIYF.

This chain links TRBV19 with TRBJ2-2; TRBD2 agrees at 10 bases. This CDR3 comprises 18 residues. The V gene end was trimmed by 1 base and the J gene end by 6 bases; junction bases not matched to a gene: 11. Per germline, CDR1 LNHDA and CDR2 SQIVND (reference sequence). CDR3 loop: CASSIGASGSIVAGELFF. Written as DNA, the CDR3 is TGTGCCAGTAGTATAGGGGCTAGCGGGAGTATCGTGGCCGGGGAGCTGTTTTTT.

The chain links TRBV28 to TRBJ1-5; 9 bases agree with TRBD1. CDR1 is MDHEN, CDR2 SYDVKM, per germline. CDR3 length equals 19 residues. V was clipped by 4 bases and J by 0 bases; unmatched bases: 13. DNA of the CDR3: TGTGCCAGCAGTTCCCCTGCGGGACAGGGAACGTATAGCAATCAGCCCCAGCATTTT. As protein: CASSSPAGQGTYSNQPQHF.

This clone was detected only once. The chain joins TRBV19 to TRBJ2-7; 8 bases fit TRBD2. Germline assignment: CDR1 LNHDA and CDR2 SQIVND (reference sequence). Trimming cost V 4 bases and J 0 bases; bases outside gene matches: 2. The CDR3 spans 14 residues. CDR3 nucleotide sequence: TGTGCCAGTAGTAGACTAGCGTACTCCTACGAGCAGTACTTC. This sequence encodes CASSRLAYSYEQYF.

The genes are TRBV2 and TRBJ1-6; possible D gene TRBD1, 6 bases. The CDR3 extends over 13 amino acids. V lost 6 bases, J lost 9 bases, and 12 bases lay in between. Looked up from germline, CDR1 is SNHLY and CDR2 is FYNNEI. CDR3 loop: CASSDRRGSPLHF. The CDR3 DNA is TGTGCCAGCAGCGACCGCAGGGGTTCACCCCTCCACTTT.

This rearrangement joins TRBV7-9 to TRBJ2-7, with D tentatively TRBD1 (6 bases). V dropped 5 bases and J dropped 6 bases, with 17 bases sitting between them. The CDR3 loop spans 14 amino acids. Germline loops: CDR1 SEHNR, CDR2 FQNEAQ (reference sequence). The CDR3 sequence is CASSPPGQDVEQYF. CDR3 DNA sequence: TGTGCCAGCAGCCCACCGGGACAAGATGTCGAGCAGTACTTC. Full variable domain (rest looked up from reference TRBV7-9 and TRBJ2-7): DTGVSQNPRHKITKRGQNVTFRCDPISEHNRLYWYRQTLGQGPEFLTYFQNEAQLEKSRLLSDRFSAERPKGSFSTLEIQRTEQGDSAMYLCASSPPGQDVEQYFGPGTRLTVT.

This chain connects TRBV5-1 to TRBJ2-7, with 9 bases lining up with TRBD2. The junction had 5 bases not matched to a gene; V was cut back by 2 bases and J by 5 bases. The CDR3 extends over 14 amino acids. CDR1 and CDR2 (germline): SGHRS, YFSETQ. DNA of the CDR3: TGCGCCAGCAGCTTAGGGACTAGCCCCCACGAGCAGTACTTC. This sequence encodes CASSLGTSPHEQYF.

The chain joins TRBV10-1 to TRBJ2-7; no firm D call. Trimming removed 6 bases at V and 0 bases at J, with 9 bases between. Germline CDR1 WNHNN, CDR2 SYGVQD (reference sequence). The CDR3 length is 13 residues. CDR3 bases: TGCGCCAGCAGCCCCGGGCTCTCCTACGAGCAGTACTTC. Amino acid sequence: CASSPGLSYEQYF.

The chain is built from TRBV2 and TRBJ2-2; D perhaps matches TRBD1 (6 bases). The CDR3 is made up of 14 amino acids. V was cut by 6 bases and J by 4 bases, with 12 bases left in between. Looked up from germline, CDR1 is SNHLY and CDR2 is FYNNEI. The CDR3 here is CASRKTGSTGELFF. CDR3 DNA sequence: TGTGCCAGCAGGAAGACAGGCTCCACCGGGGAGCTGTTTTTT.

The chain has TRBV6-5 and TRBJ2-7, with TRBD2 identical over 12 bases. CDR3 length: 14 residues. V lost 4 bases to trimming and J lost 7 bases; unmatched junction nucleotides: 5. CDR1 and CDR2 (germline): MNHEY, SVGAGI. The CDR3 nucleotides read TGTGCCAGCAGTTCCCCTAGCGGGAGGGCGGAGCAGTACTTC. Encoded protein: CASSSPSGRAEQYF.

This clone was seen a few times. The rearrangement joins TRBV7-9 to TRBJ2-7, with D hard to call. Germline CDR1 reads SEHNR; CDR2 reads FQNEAQ (reference sequence). Trimming shortened V by 3 bases and J by 4 bases, and 7 bases separated the two germline ends. The CDR3 extends over 12 amino acids. Here the CDR3 DNA reads TGTGCCAGCAGCTTGGAAAAGTACGAGCAGTACTTC. It yields the protein CASSLEKYEQYF.

Worth noting for this clone: A junction end diverges from the germline sequence, so it may reflect a read error. The V call is TRBV4-2, the J call TRBJ2-2, with 7 bases matching TRBD1. The CDR3 extends over 17 amino acids. Germline CDR1 and CDR2: LGHNA and YNFKEQ. The CDR3 DNA reads TGTGCCGGCAGCCAAAAAGGGGGCGGAGCGAACACCGGGGAGCTGTTTTTT. This translates into CAGSQKGGGANTGELFF.

The chain combines TRBV7-2 with TRBJ2-7; 10 nucleotides line up with TRBD2. V gave up 5 bases and J gave up 4 bases; unmatched junction bases: 8. CDR1 SGHTA and CDR2 FQGNSA come from the germline V gene. The CDR3 sequence is 15 residues long. Written as DNA, the CDR3 is TGTGCCAGCAGCCGTAGAGCGGGGGGGGAGTACGAGCAGTACTTC. It translates to CASSRRAGGEYEQYF. The entire variable domain, with the rest obtained from reference TRBV7-2 and TRBJ2-7, is as follows: GAGVSQSPSNKVTEKGKDVELRCDPISGHTALYWYRQSLGQGLEFLIYFQGNSAPDKSGLPSDRFSAERTGGSVSTLTIQRTQQEDSAVYLCASSRRAGGEYEQYFGPGTRLTVT.

The J gene is TRBJ2-3, the V gene TRBV28; the D is unclear. The CDR3 totals 14 residues. Per the germline V gene, CDR1 is MDHEN and CDR2 is SYDVKM. Trimming pared 7 bases from V and 2 bases from J, leaving 13 bases between. The CDR3 coding sequence is TGTGCCAGCACCCCAGGTATATCCACAGATACGCAGTATTTT. It yields the protein CASTPGISTDTQYF.

The rearrangement joins TRBV6-5 to TRBJ2-7; D is uncertain. CDR1 is MNHEY and CDR2 is SVGAGI in the germline V gene. The V end was cut by 4 bases, the J end by 3 bases, with 7 bases between. CDR3 length equals 12 residues. The CDR3 nucleotides read TGTGCCAGCAGTTTAGACCGCTACGAGCAGTACTTC. Translation gives CASSLDRYEQYF.

The chain recombines TRBV5-1 with TRBJ2-3, with D perhaps matching TRBD2 (6 bases). Per germline, CDR1 SGHRS and CDR2 YFSETQ. The length of the CDR3 is 17 residues. Trimming stripped 7 bases from V and 0 bases from J, with 21 bases between. The CDR3 region is CASSSGLAHSSTDTQYF. In DNA, the CDR3 is TGCGCCAGCTCTTCGGGACTGGCCCACTCTAGCACAGATACGCAGTATTTT.

V and J are TRBV27 and TRBJ2-2, with D possibly matching TRBD1 (6 bases). The V end was cut by 5 bases, the J end by 4 bases, with 14 bases between. This CDR3 is built from 15 residues. Germline loops: CDR1 MNHEY, CDR2 SMNVEV (reference sequence). The CDR3 loop is CASSPLRGSTGELFF. The CDR3 nucleotides read TGTGCCAGCAGTCCCCTAAGGGGGAGCACCGGGGAGCTGTTTTTT.

There are a few counts of this clone. The CDR3 DNA reads as TGCAGCGTTGACTTGGGGACCCGGCGGGGTGAAAAACTGTTTTTT. The encoded protein is CSVDLGTRRGEKLFF. The chain is built from TRBV29-1 and TRBJ1-4; weak D call: TRBD1 (5 bases). CDR1 SQVTM and CDR2 ANQGSEA come from the germline V gene. Trimming shortened V by 3 bases and J by 7 bases, and 18 bases separated the two germline ends. The CDR3 is made up of 15 amino acids.

CDR3 nucleotides: TGTGCCAGCAGCTTAGTGGCATTGGCCAAAAACATTCAGTACTTC. The encoded protein is CASSLVALAKNIQYF. This chain connects TRBV11-2 to TRBJ2-4; D is unclear. Germline CDR1 reads SGHAT; CDR2 reads FQNNGV. The CDR3 sequence is 15 residues long. The V and J ends lost 1 base and 1 base respectively, with 8 bases between them.

The V and J genes are TRBV20-1 and TRBJ1-6, with D possibly being TRBD1 (5 bases). V dropped 3 bases and J dropped 5 bases, with 17 bases sitting between them. This CDR3 is built from 16 residues. Germline CDR1 and CDR2: DFQATT and SNEGSKA (reference sequence). The CDR3 protein is CSASGLGGRNNSPLHF. The CDR3 bases are TGCAGTGCTAGTGGATTGGGGGGTCGGAATAATTCACCCCTCCACTTT.